These 30 T cell receptor beta chains came from one sample sequenced in a study of blood T cells in healthy people across ages. Primers used in a second PCR of about 7 to 12 cycles were a sample-barcoded 5' primer and a J-beta primer mix. TCRdb reanalysed the 5' RACE reads using MiXCR and keeps one entry per CDR3 protein. The table lists some 790,000 distinct CDR3 sequences, under 30% of them singletons. The sample comprised blood. These receptor sequences come from an elderly woman in good health.

In regard to this clonotype: With a much larger clone just one base away, this may be a read error. The rearrangement uses TRBV5-5 and TRBJ2-5, with 9 bases fitting TRBD2. Unmatched junction bases numbered 5, after V lost 6 bases and J lost 5 bases. The CDR3 consists of 13 residues. The germline V gene encodes CDR1 SGHKS and CDR2 YYEKEE (reference sequence). The CDR3 nucleotides are TGTGCCAGCACCGGGACTAGCATTGAGACCCAGTACTTC. This codes for CASTGTSIETQYF.

For this clonotype: The junction departs from germline at one end; a sequencing error may be responsible. V is TRBV12-3 or TRBV12-4 and J is TRBJ2-3; maybe TRBD2 (5 bases). The CDR3 extends over 13 amino acids. In nucleotides, the CDR3 is TGTGCCAGCGGGAGAGGGATCACAGATGCGCAGTATTTT. Translating gives CASGRGITDAQYF.

CDR3 DNA sequence: TGTGCCAGCAGCCGTAGACAACGAGAGCAGTTCTTC. Protein: CASSRRQREQFF. V gene TRBV11-3 combines with J gene TRBJ2-1; D remains ambiguous. Trimming shortened V by 5 bases and J by 10 bases, and 12 bases separated the two germline ends. In germline, CDR1 is SGHNT, CDR2 YENEEA. CDR3 length: 12 residues.

The chain joins TRBV4-3 to TRBJ1-4, with D possibly being TRBD1 (5 bases). V was shortened by 3 bases and J by 7 bases, with 21 bases between the two germline ends. This CDR3 contains 17 residues. Germline lookup yields CDR1 LGHNA and CDR2 YSLEER. CDR3 loop: CASSHREWGGGVEKLFF. The CDR3 DNA reads as TGCGCCAGCAGCCACAGGGAATGGGGGGGTGGCGTTGAAAAACTGTTTTTT.

Remarks on this clonotype: Its ends do not fully match the called genes, so a read error is possible. The CDR3 nucleotides are TGTGCCGGCAGCCGACAGGGGATCGACTATGGCTACACCTTC. It codes for CAGSRQGIDYGYTF. The rearrangement joins TRBV12-3 or TRBV12-4 to TRBJ1-2; 8 bases are a match to TRBD1. CDR3 length equals 14 residues.

For this clonotype: This could be a read error, since a much larger clone is one nucleotide away. The chain links TRBV28 to TRBJ2-5, with 7 nucleotides matching TRBD2. CDR3 length: 13 residues. The germline V gene has CDR1 MDHEN and CDR2 SYDVKM. V trimming: 3 bases; J trimming: 11 bases; junction bases outside the gene matches: 9. The CDR3 protein is CASSFARRGEQYF. The CDR3, as DNA: TGTGCCAGCAGTTTCGCCAGACGGGGGGAGCAGTACTTC. Variable domain in full (rest from reference TRBV28 and TRBJ2-5): DVKVTQSSRYLVKRTGEKVFLECVQDMDHENMFWYRQDPGLGLRLIYFSYDVKMKEKGDIPEGYSVSREKKERFSLILESASTNQTSMYLCASSFARRGEQYFGPGTRLLVL.

A note on this clonotype: A much larger clone is a single base away; this may be a read error. This rearrangement joins TRBV20-1 to TRBJ2-7, with no clear D. This CDR3 region has 14 residues. Germline V gene data show CDR1 as DFQATT and CDR2 as SNEGSKA (reference sequence). The V end was cut by 6 bases, the J end by 2 bases, with 17 bases between. The CDR3 DNA sequence: TGCAGTGCCTGTTCGGTGTTCCGGGCCTACGAGCAGTACTTC. This gives the protein CSACSVFRAYEQYF.

J is TRBJ2-2 and V is TRBV7-2, with no clear D. Per the germline V gene, CDR1 is SGHTA and CDR2 is FQGNSA. The CDR3 sequence is 13 residues long. The V end was cut by 5 bases, the J end by 5 bases, with 9 bases between. CDR3 sequence reads: CASSPSWTGELFF. The CDR3 coding sequence is TGTGCCAGCAGCCCTAGTTGGACCGGGGAGCTGTTTTTT.

Comments on this clonotype: Given a much more abundant clone one base away, this may be a read error. No conserved phenylalanine or tryptophan is present at the end of the CDR3, so a read error is the likely explanation. The chain combines TRBV5-1 with TRBJ2-1; D is possibly TRBD1 (6 bases). The tail of the sequence fits TRBJ2-7 better, so the J call may be wrong. The germline CDR1 and CDR2 sequences are SGHRS and YFSETQ. The CDR3 has 14 residues. In nucleotides, the CDR3 is TGCGCCAGCAGCTCAGGACAGCTGATCAATGAGCAGTACTAC. Encoded protein: CASSSGQLINEQYY.

The V call is TRBV11-3, the J call TRBJ2-7; 9 nucleotides agree with TRBD2. With 5 bases clipped from V and 7 bases from J, the junction kept 15 bases outside the gene matches. The CDR3 has 16 amino acids. CDR1 and CDR2 from the germline V gene are SGHNT and YENEEA. CDR3: CASSQRGAGGYNEQYF. The CDR3 coding sequence is TGTGCCAGCAGCCAGCGGGGAGCGGGGGGCTACAATGAGCAGTACTTC. Full variable domain (remainder filled in from reference TRBV11-3 and TRBJ2-7): EAGVVQSPRYKIIEKKQPVAFWCNPISGHNTLYWYLQNLGQGPELLIRYENEEAVDDSQLPKDRFSAERLKGVDSTLKIQPAELGDSAVYLCASSQRGAGGYNEQYFGPGTRLTVT.

Remarks on this clonotype: At one end, the junction sequence differs from germline, possibly due to a read error. The chain links TRBV2 to TRBJ2-6, with D perhaps matching TRBD1 or TRBD2 (5 bases each). CDR1 and CDR2 (germline): SNHLY, FYNNEI. The CDR3 loop spans 14 amino acids. The CDR3: CASSDRNGADVLTF. CDR3 in DNA: TGTGCCAGCAGTGACAGAAACGGGGCCGACGTCCTGACTTTC.

This clonotype was detected ten times or more. The V and J genes are TRBV7-9 and TRBJ2-3; D gene uncertain. From germline, CDR1 is SEHNR and CDR2 FQNEAQ (reference sequence). The CDR3 totals 14 residues. V lost 2 bases, J lost 6 bases, and 12 bases lay in between. The CDR3 DNA sequence: TGTGCCAGCAGCTTACCGGGTTCTGGGGATACGCAGTATTTT. Protein sequence: CASSLPGSGDTQYF.

For this clonotype: With a much larger clone just one base away, this may be a read error. The chain joins TRBV6-2 or TRBV6-3 to TRBJ1-6, with D possibly matching TRBD1 (5 bases). Germline lookup yields CDR1 MNHEY and CDR2 SVGEGT. Trimming stripped 7 bases from V and 11 bases from J, with 18 bases between. CDR3 length: 14 amino acids. The CDR3 nucleotides read TGTGCCAGCATTGGTGCAGGGAAAAATGCACCCCTCCACTTT. Encoded protein: CASIGAGKNAPLHF.

V gene TRBV5-5 combines with J gene TRBJ1-6; perhaps TRBD1 as D (6 bases). CDR1 is SGHKS and CDR2 is YYEKEE in the germline V gene (reference sequence). The CDR3 totals 15 residues. V was pared by 4 bases and J by 8 bases, with 16 bases between. CDR3 bases: TGTGCCAGCAGCAAGACAGCGGGGGCGGATTCACCCCTCCACTTT. It yields the protein CASSKTAGADSPLHF.

The CDR3 region is CASTLADSYEQYF. CDR3 DNA: TGTGCCAGCACACTAGCGGATTCCTACGAGCAGTACTTC. The chain joins TRBV2 to TRBJ2-7, with 8 bases lining up with TRBD2. Germline V gives CDR1 SNHLY, CDR2 FYNNEI. The J segment lost 1 base and the V segment lost 7 bases, leaving 3 bases of the junction unmatched. The CDR3 is 13 amino acids.

The V and J genes are TRBV30 and TRBJ1-5, with unresolved D. CDR1 and CDR2 (germline): GTSNPN, SVGIG (reference sequence). This CDR3 is 15 amino acids long. Trimming cost V 0 bases and J 3 bases, with 12 bases left between them. In nucleotides, the CDR3 is TGTGCCTGGAGTGTATATAACAGCTACAATCAGCCCCAGCATTTT. It is translated as CAWSVYNSYNQPQHF.

This sequence joins TRBV3-1 and TRBJ1-1; 8 bases match TRBD1. V lost 4 bases to trimming and J lost 3 bases; unmatched junction nucleotides: 10. Germline V gives CDR1 LGHDT, CDR2 YNNKEL (reference sequence). The CDR3 totals 16 residues. CDR3 nucleotides: TGTGCCAGCAGCCCCTACGACAGGGGCCGGGACACTGAAGCTTTCTTT. As protein: CASSPYDRGRDTEAFF. The variable domain in full, completed from reference TRBV3-1 and TRBJ1-1, reads DTAVSQTPKYLVTQMGNDKSIKCEQNLGHDTMYWYKQDSKKFLKIMFSYNNKELIINETVPNRFSPKSPDKAHLNLHINSLELGDSAVYFCASSPYDRGRDTEAFFGQGTRLTVV.

The rearrangement links TRBV27 to TRBJ2-7, with 8 bases identical to TRBD1. The CDR3 spans 16 residues. J lost 6 bases, V lost 6 bases, and 16 bases had no gene match. Germline lookup yields CDR1 MNHEY and CDR2 SMNVEV (reference sequence). The CDR3 here is CASSYLRTGTVREQYF. The CDR3 coding sequence is TGTGCCAGCAGCTATTTGAGGACAGGGACGGTTCGCGAGCAGTACTTC.

By frequency in the sample, this clonotype is medium-sized (0.01 to 0.1%). This chain links TRBV19 with TRBJ2-3; D possibly corresponds to TRBD2 (5 bases). CDR3 length equals 14 residues. Trimming shortened V by 5 bases and J by 4 bases, and 13 bases separated the two germline ends. Looked up from germline, CDR1 is LNHDA and CDR2 is SQIVND (reference sequence). CDR3 bases: TGTGCCAGTAGTGTGGACTCCCGACCAGATACGCAGTATTTT. Residues: CASSVDSRPDTQYF.

With respect to this clonotype: Possible read error: a much larger clone is one base away. The CDR3 loop is CASSSAGASYNEQYF. Here the CDR3 DNA reads TGTGCCAGCAGTTCAGCGGGGGCCTCCTACAATGAGCAGTACTTC. V and J are TRBV6-2 or TRBV6-3 and TRBJ2-1; the match to TRBD2 covers 8 bases. The better agreement between TRBJ2-7 and the DNA end casts doubt on the J call. CDR3 length equals 15 residues. Germline V gives CDR1 MNHEY, CDR2 SVGEGT.

This clonotype appeared many times. This chain uses TRBV12-3 or TRBV12-4 with TRBJ1-6; no firm D call. V lost 3 bases to trimming and J lost 7 bases, with 7 bases between them. The CDR3 runs to 13 residues. The CDR3 DNA sequence: TGTGCCAGCAGTTTGAACAGCAATTCACCCCTCCACTTT. It encodes CASSLNSNSPLHF.

This clonotype was counted a few times. With a much larger clone just one base away, this may be a read error. The chain recombines TRBV7-9 with TRBJ2-3, with TRBD1 as a possible D gene (5 bases). This CDR3 is built from 12 residues. The germline V gene encodes CDR1 SEHNR and CDR2 FQNEAQ (reference sequence). CDR3 in amino acids: CASRYYTGTQYF. The CDR3 DNA reads TGTGCCAGCAGGTACTACACAGGTACGCAGTATTTT.

As regards this clonotype: One base away lies a much larger clone, so this may be a sequencing read error. The chain has TRBV7-9 and TRBJ1-2, with 7 bases fitting TRBD1. This CDR3 comprises 14 residues. V shed 4 bases and J 4 bases; nucleotides not matched to a gene: 6. In germline, CDR1 is SEHNR, CDR2 FQNEAQ (reference sequence). CDR3 in amino acids: CASSCAGGAYGYTF. As DNA, the CDR3 is TGTGCCAGCAGCTGTGCAGGGGGGGCCTATGGCTACACCTTC.

This clonotype was seen only a few times. The V gene is TRBV7-2, the J gene TRBJ1-4; D possibly corresponds to TRBD1 (5 bases). The germline V and J ends were trimmed by 0 bases and 1 base, with 9 bases remaining between them. This CDR3 comprises 16 residues. The germline gives CDR1 SGHTA, CDR2 FQGNSA. The CDR3 DNA follows: TGTGCCAGCAGCTTAGCGGCGGGGCGAACTAATGAAAAACTGTTTTTT. Translated: CASSLAAGRTNEKLFF.

On this clonotype: Since a much larger clone is just one base distant, this may be a read error. The chain has TRBV6-5 and TRBJ1-6; D is undetermined. From germline, CDR1 is MNHEY and CDR2 SVGAGI. V was pared by 2 bases and J by 5 bases, with 16 bases between. The length of the CDR3 is 17 residues. The CDR3 sequence: CASSYGGQAPNNSPLHF. CDR3 coding DNA: TGTGCCAGCAGTTACGGCGGGCAGGCCCCCAATAATTCACCCCTCCACTTT.

This clonotype was picked up a small number of times. A much larger clone sits a single nucleotide away, making a read error possible. This chain joins TRBV9 and TRBJ2-7; D is ambiguous. The V end was cut by 2 bases, the J end by 7 bases, with 19 bases between. The CDR3 covers 15 residues. Looked up from germline, CDR1 is SGDLS and CDR2 is YYNGEE. CDR3 sequence: CASSVADLSYNEQYF. The CDR3 DNA follows: TGTGCCAGCAGCGTGGCGGACCTCTCCTACAATGAGCAGTACTTC.

The chain recombines TRBV6-6 with TRBJ1-1; the D gene is possibly TRBD1 (6 bases). The V and J ends lost 4 bases and 5 bases respectively, with 11 bases between them. The CDR3 runs 13 residues. Germline V lookup: CDR1 MNHNY, CDR2 SVGAGI (reference sequence). The CDR3 is CASSLDRRTEAFF. CDR3 coding DNA: TGTGCCAGCAGTTTGGACAGAAGGACTGAAGCTTTCTTT.

This clonotype was detected only a few times. This chain links TRBV27 with TRBJ2-2; the match to TRBD2 covers 8 bases. Trimming removed 5 bases from V and 6 bases from J; junction bases left unmatched: 11. The CDR3 totals 16 residues. In germline, CDR1 is MNHEY, CDR2 SMNVEV (reference sequence). The DNA for the CDR3 is TGTGCCAGCAGTCCCCGGGGGGGGCTTCCAGCCGGGGAGCTGTTTTTT. It codes for CASSPRGGLPAGELFF.

J is TRBJ2-5 and V is TRBV29-1; D is unresolved. Trimming removed 5 bases from V and 4 bases from J, with 17 bases in between. CDR3 size: 14 residues. CDR1 is SQVTM and CDR2 is ANQGSEA in the germline V gene. CDR3 DNA: TGCAGCGTTCTCGTTATTCCCGCAGCAGAGACCCAGTACTTC. As protein: CSVLVIPAAETQYF. Full variable domain (remainder filled in from reference TRBV29-1 and TRBJ2-5): SAVISQKPSRDICQRGTSLTIQCQVDSQVTMMFWYRQQPGQSLTLIATANQGSEATYESGFVIDKFPISRPNLTFSTLTVSNMSPEDSSIYLCSVLVIPAAETQYFGPGTRLLVL.

The rearrangement links TRBV6-6 to TRBJ1-4; D gene uncertain. Germline-derived CDR1 and CDR2 are MNHNY and SVGAGI (reference sequence). V was pared by 2 bases and J by 1 base, with 8 bases between. The CDR3 has 15 residues. The CDR3 DNA reads TGTGCCAGCAGTTACGGGTCGAGAACTAATGAAAAACTGTTTTTT. Translated: CASSYGSRTNEKLFF.